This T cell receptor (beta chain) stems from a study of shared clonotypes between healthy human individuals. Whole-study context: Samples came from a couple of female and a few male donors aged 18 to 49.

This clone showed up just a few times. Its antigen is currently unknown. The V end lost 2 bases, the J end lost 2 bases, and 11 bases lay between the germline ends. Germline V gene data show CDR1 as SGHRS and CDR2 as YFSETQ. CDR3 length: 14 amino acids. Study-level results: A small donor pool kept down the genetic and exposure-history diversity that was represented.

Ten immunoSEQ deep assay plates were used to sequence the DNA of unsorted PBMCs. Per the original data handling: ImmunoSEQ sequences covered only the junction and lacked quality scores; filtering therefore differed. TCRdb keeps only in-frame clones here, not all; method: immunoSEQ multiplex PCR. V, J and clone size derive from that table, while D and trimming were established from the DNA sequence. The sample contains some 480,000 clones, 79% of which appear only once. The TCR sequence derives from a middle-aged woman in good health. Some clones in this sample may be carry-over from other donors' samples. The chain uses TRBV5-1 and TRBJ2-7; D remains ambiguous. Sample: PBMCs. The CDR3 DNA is TGCGCCAGCAGCTTCCAACCCCAGGCCTACGAGCAGTACTTC. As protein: CASSFQPQAYEQYF.